The 27 T cell receptor beta chains in this list originate from one sample, sequenced in a study of Ad26.COV2.S vaccination and SARS-CoV-2 variants. The repertoire was sequenced with immunoSEQ multiplex PCR; TCRdb's copy has only in-frame clones and lacks some. The profile covers approximately 420,000 clones, with roughly nine tenths appearing a single time and 3.5% taken by the ten largest. Treatment: about 20 received Ad26.COV2.S at low or high dose, single or two shots; 5 received placebo; per-sample allocation not given. Day 63 after the first injection of vaccine or placebo was the sampling time. The sample was peripheral blood, taken in a trial of Ad26.COV2.S vaccine versus placebo. These receptors were taken from a person between 18 and 60 years old who received the Ad26.COV2.S COVID-19 vaccine or a placebo.

The chain has TRBV3-1 (or the pseudogene TRBV3-2) and TRBJ1-5; D ambiguous. In germline, CDR1 is LGHDT, CDR2 YNNKEL (reference sequence). Trimming removed 3 bases from V and 3 bases from J, with 9 bases in between. This CDR3 is built from 14 residues. The CDR3 loop reads CASSHSNNNQPQHF. DNA for the CDR3: TGTGCCAGCAGCCATTCCAATAACAATCAGCCCCAGCATTTT.

The chain has TRBV19 and TRBJ2-7; D may be TRBD1 or TRBD2 (5 bases each). Germline V gene data show CDR1 as LNHDA and CDR2 as SQIVND (reference sequence). The ends were cut back, 6 bases at V and 3 bases at J, with 18 bases in the middle. The CDR3 is 15 residues long. The CDR3 DNA is TGTGCCAGTAGCACGGAAGACAGCGGATTCTACGAGCAGTACTTC. Protein sequence: CASSTEDSGFYEQYF.

The genes are TRBV10-3 and TRBJ1-6; 8 bases agree with TRBD1. The length of the CDR3 is 15 residues. Trimming took 5 bases from V and 10 from J; bases not matched to a gene: 10. The germline CDR1 and CDR2 sequences are ENHRY and SYGVKD. This chain's CDR3 is CAISLSGGAESPLHF. For the CDR3, the DNA is TGTGCCATCAGTTTATCAGGGGGCGCGGAGTCACCCCTCCACTTT.

V is TRBV6-6 and J is TRBJ1-1; D may be TRBD1 (6 bases). V lost 7 bases, J lost 1 base, and 10 bases lay in between. This CDR3 is built from 13 residues. Germline CDR1 and CDR2: MNHNY and SVGAGI (reference sequence). CDR3 region: CASKPRGNTEAFF. The CDR3 region has the DNA TGTGCCAGCAAGCCCAGGGGGAACACTGAAGCTTTCTTT.

This chain uses TRBV4-1 with TRBJ2-5; D may correspond to TRBD1 or TRBD2 (7 bases each). The germline CDR1 and CDR2 sequences are MGHRA and YSYEKL. The length of the CDR3 is 14 residues. V dropped 3 bases and J dropped 4 bases, with 12 bases sitting between them. CDR3 DNA sequence: TGCGCCAGCAGCCACCCAGGGGGGGGAGAGACCCAGTACTTC. The encoded protein is CASSHPGGGETQYF.

This rearrangement joins TRBV18 to TRBJ1-2; D is unresolved. The ends were cut back, 3 bases at V and 7 bases at J, with 12 bases in the middle. The V gene's germline CDR1 is KGHSH and CDR2 LQKENI. CDR3 length equals 13 residues. CDR3 DNA sequence: TGTGCCAGCTCACCCAGTGCAGGAAGTGGCTACACCTTC. Protein product: CASSPSAGSGYTF.

The chain has TRBV5-8 and TRBJ1-5, with TRBD1 matching 9 bases. CDR3 length: 14 residues. Germline V gene sequence: CDR1 SGHTS, CDR2 YDEGEE. The trim removed 7 bases at V and 3 bases at J, leaving 5 bases unmatched. The CDR3 loop reads CASGTGMNNQPQHF. The CDR3 nucleotides are TGTGCCAGCGGGACAGGGATGAACAATCAGCCCCAGCATTTT.

This sequence joins TRBV19 and TRBJ2-2; D is unresolved. The V and J ends lost 6 bases and 0 bases respectively, with 5 bases between them. Germline V gene lookup returns CDR1 LNHDA and CDR2 SQIVND (reference sequence). The length of the CDR3 is 13 residues. The CDR3 sequence is CASRVPNTGELFF. The CDR3 DNA sequence: TGTGCCAGTAGGGTTCCGAACACCGGGGAGCTGTTTTTT.

The rearrangement links TRBV30 to TRBJ1-1; D may be TRBD1 (6 bases). The CDR3 contains 13 residues. The germline V and J ends were trimmed by 2 bases and 4 bases, with 11 bases remaining between them. Germline V lookup: CDR1 GTSNPN, CDR2 SVGIG (reference sequence). The CDR3: CAWSLGQFTEAFF. CDR3 bases: TGTGCCTGGAGTTTAGGACAGTTCACTGAAGCTTTCTTT.

This chain connects TRBV6-4 to TRBJ1-5; D possibly corresponds to TRBD1 (6 bases). This CDR3 has 18 amino acids. The germline V gene has CDR1 MRHNA and CDR2 SNTAGT. Trimming took 4 bases from V and 3 from J, leaving 22 bases between them. Here the CDR3 DNA reads TGTGCCAGCAGTGGAGGGACAACCAAAAAGAAAATCAATCAGCCCCAGCATTTT. Encoded protein: CASSGGTTKKKINQPQHF.

The chain carries TRBV7-9 and TRBJ1-2, with 7 positions matching TRBD1. CDR1 SEHNR and CDR2 FQNEAQ come from the germline V gene (reference sequence). V shed 1 base, J shed 9 bases, and the junction held 8 bases outside the gene matches. The CDR3 length is 14 residues. The CDR3 sequence is CASSLVSSTGSYTF. DNA for the CDR3: TGTGCCAGCAGCTTAGTAAGTTCGACAGGGAGCTACACCTTC.

The rearrangement links TRBV18 to TRBJ1-2; 9 bases agree with TRBD1. The germline V gene encodes CDR1 KGHSH and CDR2 LQKENI. The CDR3 extends over 14 amino acids. V shed 5 bases, J shed 4 bases, and the junction held 5 bases outside the gene matches. The CDR3 sequence is CASSGDRVSYGYTF. The DNA for the CDR3 is TGTGCCAGCTCAGGGGACAGGGTGAGCTATGGCTACACCTTC.

This clone was counted a single time. The rearrangement joins TRBV3-1 (or the pseudogene TRBV3-2) to TRBJ1-4; 11 positions agree with TRBD1. CDR3 length equals 15 residues. The J segment lost 10 bases and the V segment lost 2 bases, leaving 6 bases of the junction unmatched. CDR1 is LGHDT, CDR2 YNNKEL, per germline (reference sequence). This CDR3 reads CASSQFGGTGGKLFF. The CDR3 nucleotides are TGTGCCAGCAGCCAATTCGGAGGGACAGGGGGAAAACTGTTTTTT.

The chain is built from TRBV15 and TRBJ1-1, with 7 bases aligning to TRBD1. The CDR3 is 17 residues long. Unmatched junction bases numbered 7, after V lost 0 bases and J lost 0 bases. From germline, CDR1 is LNHNV and CDR2 YYDKDF (reference sequence). This CDR3 reads CATSREHPGQMNTEAFF. CDR3 coding DNA: TGTGCCACCAGCAGAGAACATCCGGGACAGATGAACACTGAAGCTTTCTTT.

This chain connects TRBV5-5 to TRBJ2-7; 8 bases are shared with TRBD2. V was pared by 4 bases and J by 7 bases, with 4 bases of the junction left unmatched. Germline V lookup: CDR1 SGHKS, CDR2 YYEKEE (reference sequence). This CDR3 spans 12 amino acids. The CDR3 protein is CASSGGGTEQYF. The CDR3 DNA is TGTGCCAGCAGCGGCGGGGGGACTGAGCAGTACTTC.

The J gene is TRBJ2-1, the V gene TRBV10-3; 7 bases fit TRBD2. The CDR3 is made up of 12 amino acids. Germline-derived CDR1 and CDR2 are ENHRY and SYGVKD. With V trimmed by 11 bases and J by 7 bases, 8 bases remained unmatched. Here the CDR3 reads CAVGGTWNEQFF. DNA of the CDR3: TGTGCCGTCGGGGGGACTTGGAATGAGCAGTTCTTC.

The J gene is TRBJ1-2, the V gene TRBV19; D is unresolved. Germline assignment: CDR1 LNHDA and CDR2 SQIVND (reference sequence). The CDR3 covers 13 residues. V lost 5 bases, J lost 1 base, and 8 bases lay in between. The CDR3 bases are TGTGCCAGTAGTCTCGTCAGTAACTATGGCTACACCTTC. It specifies CASSLVSNYGYTF.

This clone has a single count. The rearrangement uses TRBV25-1 and TRBJ1-2, with D perhaps TRBD1 (6 bases). The ends were cut back, 3 bases at V and 5 bases at J, with 10 bases in the middle. Germline V gene sequence: CDR1 MGHDK, CDR2 SYGVNS. The CDR3 is made up of 13 amino acids. CDR3 region: CASSEDSFYGYTF. The CDR3 bases are TGTGCCAGCAGTGAGGACAGCTTTTATGGCTACACCTTC.

Notes on this clone: The sample holds other DNA sequences that translate to the same CDR3. J is TRBJ2-3 and V is TRBV7-9, with D possibly called TRBD1 or TRBD2 (5 bases each). The CDR3 covers 15 residues. Germline assignment: CDR1 SEHNR and CDR2 FQNEAQ (reference sequence). Trimming pared 3 bases from V and 0 bases from J, leaving 10 bases between. CDR3 nucleotide sequence: TGTGCCAGCAGCTTGGTGGGACGGAGCACAGATACGCAGTATTTT. It specifies CASSLVGRSTDTQYF. Filled out from reference TRBV7-9 and TRBJ2-3, the complete variable domain reads DTGVSQNPRHKITKRGQNVTFRCDPISEHNRLYWYRQTLGQGPEFLTYFQNEAQLEKSRLLSDRFSAERPKGSFSTLEIQRTEQGDSAMYLCASSLVGRSTDTQYFGPGTRLTVL.

The genes are TRBV9 and TRBJ2-3; TRBD2 is a possible D gene (5 bases). Germline values: CDR1 SGDLS, CDR2 YYNGEE. V shed 2 bases and J shed 2 bases, with 12 bases lying between them. This CDR3 comprises 15 residues. This CDR3 is CASSVSAGNTDTQYF. The CDR3 DNA follows: TGTGCCAGCAGCGTTTCCGCCGGGAACACAGATACGCAGTATTTT.

A word on this clone: Within the sample, other DNA sequences also encode this same CDR3. This rearrangement joins TRBV3-1 (or the pseudogene TRBV3-2) to TRBJ1-2; D not certain. Germline V gene sequence: CDR1 LGHDT, CDR2 YNNKEL (reference sequence). V dropped 0 bases and J dropped 7 bases, with 3 bases sitting between them. There are 11 residues in the CDR3. DNA for the CDR3: TGTGCCAGCAGCCAAGATTCTGGCTACACCTTC. Amino acids: CASSQDSGYTF.

The chain couples TRBV27 to TRBJ1-1; weak D call: TRBD1 (5 bases). CDR1 and CDR2 (germline): MNHEY, SMNVEV (reference sequence). The CDR3 has 15 residues. The ends were cut back, 3 bases at V and 1 base at J, with 12 bases in the middle. CDR3 loop: CASSLGPGGNTEAFF. CDR3 coding DNA: TGTGCCAGCAGTTTGGGGCCAGGCGGGAACACTGAAGCTTTCTTT.

The gene calls are TRBV19 and TRBJ1-2; a possible D gene is TRBD1 (6 bases). Germline values: CDR1 LNHDA, CDR2 SQIVND (reference sequence). The CDR3 sequence is 13 residues long. The germline V and J ends were trimmed by 5 bases and 8 bases, with 15 bases remaining between them. CDR3 coding DNA: TGTGCCAGTAGTCCTGAGGACAGAAGCGGCTACACCTTC. Amino acids: CASSPEDRSGYTF.

The chain recombines TRBV10-3 with TRBJ2-5, with TRBD2 identical over 9 bases. Germline V gene sequence: CDR1 ENHRY, CDR2 SYGVKD. CDR3 length equals 15 residues. V gave up 4 bases and J gave up 3 bases; unmatched junction bases: 6. CDR3 amino acids: CAISATTSGEETQYF. DNA for the CDR3: TGTGCCATCAGTGCCACGACTAGCGGAGAAGAGACCCAGTACTTC.

The chain uses TRBV19 and TRBJ1-5; D remains ambiguous. Germline V gene sequence: CDR1 LNHDA, CDR2 SQIVND (reference sequence). V gave up 3 bases and J gave up 1 base, with 13 bases separating them. This CDR3 is built from 16 residues. The DNA for the CDR3 is TGTGCCAGTAGTATCTGGGATTCAGCGAGCAATCAGCCCCAGCATTTT. Protein product: CASSIWDSASNQPQHF.

The chain combines TRBV2 with TRBJ2-3, with 11 bases aligning to TRBD2. This CDR3 region has 18 residues. The junction had 14 bases not matched to a gene; V was cut back by 9 bases and J by 0 bases. Germline V gene sequence: CDR1 SNHLY, CDR2 FYNNEI. The CDR3 DNA reads TGTGCCAGGGCCGCTCCAGCCGGGACTAGCGGTAGCACAGATACGCAGTATTTT. Amino acids: CARAAPAGTSGSTDTQYF.

The chain has TRBV18 and TRBJ1-1; possible D gene TRBD1, 6 bases. Trimming shortened V by 6 bases and J by 5 bases, and 16 bases separated the two germline ends. This CDR3 region has 14 residues. Germline assignment: CDR1 KGHSH and CDR2 LQKENI. CDR3 DNA: TGTGCCAGCTCCCCAGCGGCAGGGGTTACTGAAGCTTTCTTT. Protein sequence: CASSPAAGVTEAFF. Full variable domain (missing parts from reference TRBV18 and TRBJ1-1): NAGVMQNPRHLVRRRGQEARLRCSPMKGHSHVYWYRQLPEEGLKFMVYLQKENIIDESGMPKERFSAEFPKEGPSILRIQQVVRGDSAAYFCASSPAAGVTEAFFGQGTRLTVV.